Each of the 22 T cell receptor beta chains below was sequenced from the same sample in a study of cytomegalovirus exposure and HLA in healthy donors. The PCR had 60 Vbeta and 13 Jbeta primers. Measured with immunoSEQ multiplex PCR; TCRdb has only the in-frame clones, and not every one. The sample has 150,000 to 200,000 clones, roughly 13% seen once. The sequencing input was PBMCs. These TCRs come from a man in his forties or fifties in good health and CMV-seropositive.

The chain employs TRBV6-1 and TRBJ1-2, with a possible D match to TRBD1 (6 bases). In germline, CDR1 is MNHNS, CDR2 SASEGT. V was pared by 9 bases and J by 1 base, with 15 bases between. The length of the CDR3 is 14 residues. CDR3 in DNA: TGTGCCAGTATCTCAGGGGTGCTTAACTATGGCTACACCTTC. Amino acids: CASISGVLNYGYTF.

Only a few counts were recorded for this clone. The V gene is TRBV5-1, the J gene TRBJ1-1, with D uncertain. This CDR3 region has 14 residues. Between the trimmed V and J ends, which lost 2 bases and 0 bases, there was a span of 8 bases. Germline V gene lookup returns CDR1 SGHRS and CDR2 YFSETQ. The CDR3 DNA reads as TGCGCCAGCAGCTTCGGTCCCATGAACACTGAAGCTTTCTTT. Protein: CASSFGPMNTEAFF.

The chain links TRBV6-6 to TRBJ1-5; 11 positions agree with TRBD1. The CDR3 contains 15 residues. Germline V gives CDR1 MNHNY, CDR2 SVGAGI (reference sequence). V lost 6 bases and J lost 6; bases outside the gene matches: 7. DNA of the CDR3: TGTGCCAGCAGCCTGGACAGGGGGCTGGGTCAGCCCCAGCATTTT. Translated, it gives CASSLDRGLGQPQHF.

The J gene is TRBJ2-7, the V gene TRBV18; 12 bases are shared with TRBD2. V was clipped by 5 bases and J by 3 bases; unmatched bases: 8. Germline CDR1 KGHSH, CDR2 LQKENI. The CDR3 contains 16 residues. CDR3 in amino acids: CASSFALTSGGYEQYF. CDR3 sequence (DNA): TGTGCCAGCTCATTCGCCTTGACTAGCGGGGGCTACGAGCAGTACTTC.

This clone was recorded a few times. The rearrangement uses TRBV19 and TRBJ1-4, with D perhaps TRBD1 (6 bases). The V gene's germline CDR1 is LNHDA and CDR2 SQIVND (reference sequence). The CDR3 sequence is 11 residues long. CDR3 coding DNA: TGTGGAGGACAGAGAAATGAAAAACTGTTTTTT. Translated, it gives CGGQRNEKLFF.

This chain joins TRBV30 and TRBJ2-2; 11 bases align to TRBD1. CDR3 size: 15 residues. The V gene's germline CDR1 is GTSNPN and CDR2 SVGIG (reference sequence). J gave up 6 bases and V 5 bases, and 8 bases lay outside the gene matches. Here the CDR3 reads CAWHTGTGGSGELFF. The CDR3 DNA reads as TGTGCCTGGCACACCGGGACAGGGGGTTCCGGGGAGCTGTTTTTT.

This clone was found a few times. This chain links TRBV25-1 with TRBJ2-6, with D uncertain. The CDR3 spans 13 residues. Germline CDR1 and CDR2: MGHDK and SYGVNS. Trimming cost V 8 bases and J 1 base, with 6 bases left between them. The CDR3 DNA reads as TGTGCCAGCTCCCTTTCTGGGGCCAACGTCCTGACTTTC. Its protein product is CASSLSGANVLTF.

This chain links TRBV9 with TRBJ2-5; D might be TRBD1 (6 bases). The CDR3 contains 15 residues. Per the germline V gene, CDR1 is SGDLS and CDR2 is YYNGEE. V lost 3 bases and J lost 2, with 14 bases in between. DNA for the CDR3: TGTGCCAGCAGCGCTCATCCGGGACAACAAGAGACCCAGTACTTC. Translation: CASSAHPGQQETQYF.

The V call is TRBV6-5, the J call TRBJ1-6; D possibly corresponds to TRBD1 (5 bases). The CDR3 totals 12 residues. V was shortened by 6 bases and J by 9 bases, with 9 bases between the two germline ends. The germline gives CDR1 MNHEY, CDR2 SVGAGI. DNA for the CDR3: TGTGCCAGCAGCGGCGGGACTTCACCCCTCCACTTT. Translation gives CASSGGTSPLHF.

The genes are TRBV5-6 and TRBJ1-2, with 8 positions matching TRBD1. Trimming cost V 4 bases and J 1 base; bases outside gene matches: 6. The CDR3 has 15 amino acids. Germline V gene sequence: CDR1 SGHDT, CDR2 YYEEEE. For the CDR3, the DNA is TGTGCCAGCAGCCCGGACAGGGCCTATAACTATGGCTACACCTTC. Amino acid sequence: CASSPDRAYNYGYTF.

The chain combines TRBV9 with TRBJ1-1; perhaps TRBD1 as D (6 bases). The germline V gene has CDR1 SGDLS and CDR2 YYNGEE. This CDR3 spans 13 amino acids. Trimming removed 3 bases at V and 1 base at J, with 7 bases between. This CDR3 is CASSGRGNTEAFF. Written as DNA, the CDR3 is TGTGCCAGCAGCGGCAGGGGGAACACTGAAGCTTTCTTT.

The chain links TRBV29-1 to TRBJ2-3, with TRBD2 matching over 7 bases. The length of the CDR3 is 14 residues. Losses at the gene ends were 8 bases for V and 2 bases for J; bases not matched to a gene: 10. Per germline, CDR1 SQVTM and CDR2 ANQGSEA. CDR3 region: CSLEGAGHTDTQYF. The DNA of the CDR3 is TGCAGCCTCGAGGGAGCGGGGCACACAGATACGCAGTATTTT.

This clone was seen a handful of times. This sequence joins TRBV9 and TRBJ1-4; the D is unclear. The CDR3 is made up of 14 amino acids. V was shortened by 0 bases and J by 8 bases, with 11 bases between the two germline ends. In germline, CDR1 is SGDLS, CDR2 YYNGEE. CDR3 amino acids: CASSVGGSEEKLFF. CDR3 in DNA: TGTGCCAGCAGCGTAGGTGGTTCTGAGGAAAAACTGTTTTTT.

CDR3 bases: TGTGCCAGCAGTGACAGGGGCGGACAGCCCCAGCATTTT. Translation gives CASSDRGGQPQHF. The rearrangement links TRBV2 to TRBJ1-5; D might be TRBD1 (6 bases). Germline CDR1 is SNHLY and CDR2 is FYNNEI. This CDR3 is built from 13 residues. V lost 3 bases, J lost 7 bases, and 10 bases lay in between.

V gene TRBV5-1 combines with J gene TRBJ1-4; 8 nucleotides align to TRBD1. Germline V gene data show CDR1 as SGHRS and CDR2 as YFSETQ. The CDR3 has 16 residues. The ends lost 6 bases at V and 2 bases at J; junction bases unmatched: 9. Written as DNA, the CDR3 is TGCGCCAGCACTAAGACAGGGGCTGCGACTAATGAAAAACTGTTTTTT. Its translation: CASTKTGAATNEKLFF.

This chain connects TRBV7-9 to TRBJ1-1; 10 nucleotides line up with TRBD1. The CDR3 runs 16 residues. CDR1 SEHNR and CDR2 FQNEAQ come from the germline V gene (reference sequence). Losses at the gene ends were 8 bases for V and 0 bases for J; bases not matched to a gene: 9. The CDR3 region has the DNA TGTGCCAGCGTCGTAGCGGGACAGGGGATGAACACTGAAGCTTTCTTT. It encodes CASVVAGQGMNTEAFF.

CDR3 sequence (DNA): TGCGCCAGCAGCCAAGGCGATTGGGATACGCAGTATTTT. Translation gives CASSQGDWDTQYF. The V gene is TRBV4-1, the J gene TRBJ2-3; no reliable D call. Deletions cut 1 base from V and 6 bases from J, with 8 bases between. CDR1 is MGHRA and CDR2 is YSYEKL in the germline V gene. This CDR3 comprises 13 residues.

The gene calls are TRBV5-1 and TRBJ2-7; maybe TRBD2 (6 bases). CDR3 length: 13 amino acids. Germline CDR1 is SGHRS and CDR2 is YFSETQ. Trimming shortened V by 2 bases and J by 0 bases, and 6 bases separated the two germline ends. CDR3 residues: CASSFGSSYEQYF. CDR3 DNA: TGCGCCAGCAGCTTCGGGAGCTCCTACGAGCAGTACTTC.

In its sample, this clone was seen a few times. The chain recombines TRBV27 with TRBJ2-2, with TRBD1 as a possible D gene (5 bases). Germline values: CDR1 MNHEY, CDR2 SMNVEV (reference sequence). The CDR3 is 16 residues long. V was clipped by 5 bases and J by 4 bases, with 17 bases between them. The CDR3 here is CASSPQQALGTGELFF. The CDR3 DNA reads TGTGCCAGCAGTCCCCAACAGGCCTTGGGCACCGGGGAGCTGTTTTTT.

This clone came up a few times. This chain links TRBV5-1 with TRBJ1-2; 9 bases agree with TRBD1. CDR3 length: 13 amino acids. CDR1 is SGHRS and CDR2 is YFSETQ in the germline V gene. V was pared by 4 bases and J by 2 bases, with 0 bases of the junction left unmatched. The chain's CDR3 is CASSGQGNYGYTF. The CDR3 bases are TGCGCCAGCAGCGGACAGGGGAACTATGGCTACACCTTC.

This clone was observed a few times. V usage is TRBV27 and J usage is TRBJ1-5; perhaps TRBD1 as D (5 bases). The CDR3 is made up of 16 amino acids. The germline gives CDR1 MNHEY, CDR2 SMNVEV (reference sequence). The V and J ends lost 7 bases and 0 bases respectively, with 16 bases between them. The CDR3 DNA reads TGTGCCAGCACTCCTGGGGGGTTAGTTAGCAATCAGCCCCAGCATTTT. This encodes CASTPGGLVSNQPQHF.

This sequence joins TRBV6-1 and TRBJ1-1; D unresolved. The CDR3 consists of 12 residues. Germline V gives CDR1 MNHNS, CDR2 SASEGT. V was clipped by 2 bases and J by 7 bases, with 8 bases between them. CDR3 DNA: TGTGCCAGCAGTGAAATGGCGGTTGAAGCTTTCTTT. Translating gives CASSEMAVEAFF.